This record looks at one T cell receptor (beta chain) sequence and its context. The sample comes from a study of control samples from healthy donors and cancer patients. Unmatched junction bases numbered 3, after V lost 10 bases and J lost 1 base. The CDR3 covers 13 residues. Germline V CDR1 and CDR2: KGHDR, SFDVKD. Clones were sequenced by immunoSEQ multiplex PCR, and TCRdb holds only the in-frame ones, with some missing. The repertoire holds about 63,000 clones, with 85% as singletons. The V call is TRBV24-1, the J call TRBJ1-1, with 9 bases that match TRBD1. This TCR was sampled from a middle-aged man in good health. Sequenced material: blood. CDR3 sequence reads: CATSGQGNTEAFF. The CDR3 region has the DNA TGTGCCACTTCGGGACAGGGGAACACTGAAGCTTTCTTT.